This TCR beta chain was recorded in a study of cytomegalovirus exposure and HLA in healthy donors. Study observations and caveats: As a later analysis showed, several of the most significant clusters appeared to be linked to common viral pathogens.

Germline V gene sequence: CDR1 SGHTA, CDR2 FQGNSA. The CDR3 totals 15 residues. Trimming left V 0 bases short and J 2 bases short, with 7 bases between. The PCR ran on 60 Vbeta and 13 Jbeta primers. Sequenced by immunoSEQ multiplex PCR; TCRdb stores in-frame clones only, minus some. The table lists 100,000 to 150,000 clones, about 10% of them singletons. This clone appeared a few times. Its antigen is not known. This sequence joins TRBV7-2 and TRBJ2-2; D uncertain. The sequence was obtained from a woman aged 18-30 years in good health and CMV-seropositive. The sequenced sample was PBMCs. The CDR3: CASSLAAPNTGELFF. CDR3 in DNA: TGTGCCAGCAGCTTAGCTGCGCCAAACACCGGGGAGCTGTTTTTT.